This T cell receptor beta chain was captured by sequencing in a study of cytomegalovirus exposure and HLA in healthy donors. Study results and caveats: Later work found most CMV-associated TCR beta chains apparently HLA-restricted.

About this clone: The antigen remains undetermined.

With 60 Vbeta and 13 Jbeta primers, the PCR was carried out. TCRdb's copy holds only in-frame clones and misses some; the assay was immunoSEQ multiplex PCR. The sample consists of fewer than 200,000 clones, around four fifths of them appearing once. This CDR3 comprises 17 residues. Germline CDR1 is SNHLY and CDR2 is FYNNEI. V dropped 7 bases and J dropped 1 base, with 23 bases sitting between them. The rearrangement uses TRBV2 and TRBJ2-7, with D maybe TRBD1 (5 bases). Specimen: PBMCs. The sequence came from a male donor in good health and CMV-seropositive. The CDR3 reads CASILSLLAGFSYEQYF. The CDR3 DNA follows: TGTGCCAGCATACTCTCCCTTTTGGCAGGGTTTTCCTACGAGCAGTACTTC.